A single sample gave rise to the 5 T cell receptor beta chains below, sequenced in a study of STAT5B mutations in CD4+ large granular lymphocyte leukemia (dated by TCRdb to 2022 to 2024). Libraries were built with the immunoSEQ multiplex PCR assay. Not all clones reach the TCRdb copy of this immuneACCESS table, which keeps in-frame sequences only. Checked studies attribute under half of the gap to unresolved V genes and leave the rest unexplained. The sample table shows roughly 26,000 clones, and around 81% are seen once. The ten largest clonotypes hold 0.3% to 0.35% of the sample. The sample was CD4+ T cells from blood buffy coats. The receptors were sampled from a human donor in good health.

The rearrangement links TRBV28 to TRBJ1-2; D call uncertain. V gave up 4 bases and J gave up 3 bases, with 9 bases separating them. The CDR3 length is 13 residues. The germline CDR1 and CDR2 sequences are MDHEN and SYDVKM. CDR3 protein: CASSSPPDYGYTF. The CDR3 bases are TGTGCCAGCAGTTCCCCCCCAGACTATGGCTACACCTTC.

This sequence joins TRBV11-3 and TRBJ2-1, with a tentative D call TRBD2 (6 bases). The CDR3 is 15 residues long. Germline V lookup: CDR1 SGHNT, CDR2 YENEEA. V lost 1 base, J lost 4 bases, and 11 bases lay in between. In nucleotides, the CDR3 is TGTGCCAGCAGCTTAGGGACTATGCCTTACAATGAGCAGTTCTTC. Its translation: CASSLGTMPYNEQFF.

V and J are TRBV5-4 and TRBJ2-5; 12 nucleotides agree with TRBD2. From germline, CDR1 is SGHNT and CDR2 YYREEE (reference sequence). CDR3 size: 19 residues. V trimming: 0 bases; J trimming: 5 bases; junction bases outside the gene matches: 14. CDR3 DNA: TGTGCCAGCAGCTTGGGGGGCCTACTAGCGGGGGGAGATGAGGAGACCCAGTACTTC. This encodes CASSLGGLLAGGDEETQYF. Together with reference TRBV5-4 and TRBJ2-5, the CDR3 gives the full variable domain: ETGVTQSPTHLIKTRGQQVTLRCSSQSGHNTVSWYQQALGQGPQFIFQYYREEENGRGNFPPRFSGLQFPNYSSELNVNALELDDSALYLCASSLGGLLAGGDEETQYFGPGTRLLVL.

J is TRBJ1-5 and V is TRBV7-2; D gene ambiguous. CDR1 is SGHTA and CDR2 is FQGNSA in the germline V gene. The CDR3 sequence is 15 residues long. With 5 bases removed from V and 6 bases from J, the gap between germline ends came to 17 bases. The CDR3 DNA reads TGTGCCAGCAGCCAAACCCGGACGGGGAGTCAGCCCCAGCATTTT. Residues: CASSQTRTGSQPQHF.

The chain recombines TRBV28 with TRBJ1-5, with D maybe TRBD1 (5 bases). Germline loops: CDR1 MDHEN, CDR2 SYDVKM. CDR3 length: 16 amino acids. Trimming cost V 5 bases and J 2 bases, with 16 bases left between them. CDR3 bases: TGTGCCAGCAGTGTGTCCTGGGGGTCAGGCAATCAGCCCCAGCATTTT. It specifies CASSVSWGSGNQPQHF. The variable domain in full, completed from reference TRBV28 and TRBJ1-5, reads DVKVTQSSRYLVKRTGEKVFLECVQDMDHENMFWYRQDPGLGLRLIYFSYDVKMKEKGDIPEGYSVSREKKERFSLILESASTNQTSMYLCASSVSWGSGNQPQHFGDGTRLSIL.